This paragraph covers one T cell receptor beta chain sequence. Its antigen remains undetermined. No per-base quality is available; no much larger clone lies one base away. The treatment or condition label for this specimen denotes: some 20 received Ad26.COV2.S at low or high dose, single or two shots; roughly five received placebo; per-sample allocation not given. For vaccine and placebo recipients, the sequenced repertoires came from samples collected on day 63 after the first injection. In Cohort 1b, fewer than 30 adults aged 18-55 years were enrolled at a single site in Boston, USA, between 29 July and 7 August 2020. Ad26.COV2.S was a replication-incompetent adenovirus type 26 vector that expressed a prefusion-stabilized SARS-CoV-2 spike protein derived from the original Wuhan strain. The data are from a study of Ad26.COV2.S vaccination and SARS-CoV-2 variants (dated by TCRdb to the early 2020s). Regarding the research as a whole: Vaccine-arm donors came from COV1001, a multicentre, randomized, double-blind, placebo-controlled phase I-IIa trial of Ad26.COV2.S in healthy adults. Ad26.COV2.S was given intramuscularly at 5x10^10 or 1x10^11 viral particles, as a single shot or as two shots 56 days apart. Investigators did not know the trial group allocation while performing experiments and assessing outcomes. A total of about 30 samples were included in the TCR-sequenced set, comprising some 20 Ad26.COV2.S vaccine recipients, 5 placebo recipients and 8 SARS-CoV-2 convalescent individuals. Trial participants were randomized into five groups of five: low-dose or high-dose Ad26.COV2.S given once or twice, or placebo on both occasions. TCRbeta repertoire sequencing was used to assess the specificity and breadth of SARS-CoV-2-reactive T cell receptors after Ad26.COV2.S vaccination. What the study reported, not specific to this receptor: Substantial breadth of spike-specific CD8+ and CD4+ T cell responses was reported after vaccination. The study was not powered for comparison of responses between vaccine doses or regimens. Spike-specific TCR breadth was higher in Ad26.COV2.S recipients than in placebo recipients (P = 0.0014). Non-spike TCR breadth was comparable between vaccine and placebo recipients, consistent with the vaccine containing only spike. The authors noted that the TCR breadth and depth analyses may have underestimated total T cell responses.

As encoded in the germline V gene, CDR1 is SGHTA while CDR2 is FQGNSA. The CDR3 contains 18 residues, cysteine and phenylalanine counted. Just CDR3 DNA is preserved here, 54 bases in frame from base 1. Trimming removed 5 bases from V and 6 bases from J, leaving 26 bases between the germline ends. The immunoSEQ Assay was used to sequence TCRbeta CDR3 regions. After extraction, genomic DNA underwent amplification by bias-controlled multiplex PCR, followed by high-throughput sequencing. In the authors' own workflow: To quantify the absolute abundance of every unique TCRbeta CDR3 region, sequences were collapsed and filtered. T cell fraction was estimated by normalizing TCRbeta template counts to usable DNA, which was measured by amplifying reference genes present in all nucleated cells. Repertoire TCRs were annotated as SARS-CoV-2-specific when V gene, CDR3 amino acid sequence and J gene were exactly matched to a known reactive TCR set. The reference SARS-CoV-2 TCR set came from MIRA and was filtered for enrichment in COVID-19-positive ImmuneCODE repertoires, removing public or cross-reactive TCRs. Using the MIRA antigens, annotated TCRs were further analysed by specific ORF or by position within an ORF. Depth was the summed frequency of annotated unique rearrangements, while breadth was defined as annotated unique rearrangements over total unique productive rearrangements. Two-sided Wilcoxon rank-sum tests were applied when comparing TCR breadth between groups. TCRdb holds this immuneACCESS table with in-frame rearrangements only. Some clones are missing; in checked studies, unresolved V genes explain under half, and the rest has no known cause. V, J and clone size are those of that table, while D and trimming were read from the DNA. The sample has hundreds of thousands of clones on record, about 90% of them singletons. Of the sample, around 3% is held by the ten largest clones.

The sequence was obtained from a person aged 18-65 years who received the Ad26.COV2.S COVID-19 vaccine or a placebo. The chain joins TRBV7-2 to TRBJ1-5; a tentative D match to TRBD1 spans 5 bases. The sequences come from peripheral blood, collected in a trial of Ad26.COV2.S vaccine versus placebo. The DNA is TGTGCCAGCAGCCCGCACCCCAGGTCGGGGGTGTCCGCTCAGCCCCAGCATTTT. Translated, this is CASSPHPRSGVSAQPQHF.